The 28 T cell receptor beta chains below all came from one sample that was sequenced in a study of T cells in Graves' hyperthyroidism and ophthalmopathy (dated by TCRdb to between 2017 and 2020). Library creation used multiplex PCR. TCRdb lists the instrument as Illumina HiSeq 2000. Amplification of TCR beta CDR3 regions was carried out from RNA transcripts. The TCR CDR3 was subjected to a first round of RT-PCR using the HTBI primer set and the Qiagen OneStep RT-PCR kit. Clones were called with MiXCR by TCRdb after fastp trimmed the public reads at Q25, and only in-frame beta chains were retained. Every CDR3 protein is listed once, alongside the most common genes and DNA of its rows. This sample lists around 580,000 distinct CDR3 sequences; roughly 46% were detected once. The top ten hold roughly 8.2% of the sample. The sample taken for sequencing was peripheral blood or thyroid tissue (not recorded which). The receptors were sampled from a young woman with Graves' hyperthyroidism.

This clonotype appeared a few times. This sequence joins TRBV18 and TRBJ2-7; D is perhaps TRBD1 (5 bases). V was clipped by 3 bases and J by 1 base, with 13 bases between them. Germline V CDR1 and CDR2: KGHSH, LQKENI. The CDR3 contains 15 residues. The CDR3: CASSPTTVSSYEQYF. CDR3 DNA sequence: TGTGCCAGCTCACCGACGACAGTAAGTTCCTACGAGCAGTACTTC.

This clonotype has ten or more counts. J is TRBJ2-2 and V is TRBV7-9; TRBD2 agrees at 7 bases. The CDR3 runs to 19 residues. The J segment lost 1 base and the V segment lost 1 base, leaving 12 bases of the junction unmatched. The germline V gene encodes CDR1 SEHNR and CDR2 FQNEAQ (reference sequence). CDR3 coding DNA: TGTGCCAGCAGCTTAGAAGGTTGGCTAGCGGAGGGGAACACCGGGGAGCTGTTTTTT. Translated: CASSLEGWLAEGNTGELFF.

The chain combines TRBV7-9 with TRBJ2-5, with 14 positions matching TRBD2. Germline-derived CDR1 and CDR2 are SEHNR and FQNEAQ (reference sequence). V was pared by 2 bases and J by 5 bases, with 4 bases of the junction left unmatched. The CDR3 has 16 amino acids. CDR3 DNA: TGTGCCAGCAGCTTATCGGGACTAGCGGGAGACGAGACCCAGTACTTC. Its protein product is CASSLSGLAGDETQYF.

Turning to this clonotype: A single base separates this from a much larger clone, so it may be a read error. The CDR3 does not end in the conserved phenylalanine or tryptophan, so this is likely a read error. Here the CDR3 DNA reads TGTGCCAGCAGTGACCCAGCGGGATCTAGCTACGAGCAGTACTCC. As protein: CASSDPAGSSYEQYS. The chain combines TRBV6-1 with TRBJ2-7, with 7 bases lining up with TRBD2. CDR1 and CDR2 (germline): MNHNS, SASEGT. With V trimmed by 3 bases and J by 3 bases, 8 bases remained unmatched. This CDR3 has 15 amino acids.

A note on this clonotype: A read error is possible here, since a much larger clone lies one base away. The CDR3 protein is CASRDTEIHEQYF. The CDR3 bases are TGTGCCAGCAGAGACACCGAGATCCACGAGCAGTACTTC. The rearrangement uses TRBV12-3 or TRBV12-4 and TRBJ2-5; D unclear. TRBJ2-7 matches the DNA end more closely, so the J call is doubtful. The CDR3 runs 13 residues.

The chain combines TRBV29-1 with TRBJ2-7, with 12 positions matching TRBD2. With V trimmed by 4 bases and J by 2 bases, 3 bases remained unmatched. Germline loops: CDR1 SQVTM, CDR2 ANQGSEA. The CDR3 is 14 amino acids. CDR3 sequence (DNA): TGCAGCGTTGGGACTAGCGGGAAGACCTACGAGCAGTACTTC. Translating it yields CSVGTSGKTYEQYF.

This clonotype was detected many times. The chain combines TRBV7-9 with TRBJ1-3, with D possibly matching TRBD1 (5 bases). This CDR3 region has 16 residues. Trimming cost V 1 base and J 0 bases, with 10 bases left between them. The germline CDR1 and CDR2 sequences are SEHNR and FQNEAQ (reference sequence). CDR3 protein: CASSLGEGYSGNTIYF. The CDR3 DNA reads TGTGCCAGCAGCTTAGGGGAGGGGTACTCTGGAAACACCATATATTTT. The whole variable domain, filled in from reference TRBV7-9 and TRBJ1-3, reads DTGVSQNPRHKITKRGQNVTFRCDPISEHNRLYWYRQTLGQGPEFLTYFQNEAQLEKSRLLSDRFSAERPKGSFSTLEIQRTEQGDSAMYLCASSLGEGYSGNTIYFGEGSWLTVV.

The sample holds many counts of this clonotype. The genes are TRBV27 and TRBJ1-1, with no clear D. V was trimmed by 4 bases and J by 2 bases, leaving 20 bases between them. Germline V gene data show CDR1 as MNHEY and CDR2 as SMNVEV (reference sequence). The CDR3 covers 17 residues. CDR3 nucleotide sequence: TGTGCCAGCAGTTCTCATCTTTTGACCTCGTCCAACACTGAAGCTTTCTTT. This codes for CASSSHLLTSSNTEAFF.

With regard to this clonotype: This may be a read error: a much more frequent sequence differs by one nucleotide. The chain is built from TRBV20-1 and TRBJ2-7, with TRBD2 matching 8 bases. CDR1 is DFQATT and CDR2 is SNEGSKA in the germline V gene (reference sequence). The CDR3 spans 17 residues. The CDR3 reads CSAGDEAGASFSYEQYF. CDR3 nucleotide sequence: TGCAGTGCTGGAGATGAAGCGGGAGCCTCCTTTTCCTACGAGCAGTACTTC.

The genes are TRBV9 and TRBJ2-6; TRBD2 matches at 12 bases. V dropped 3 bases and J dropped 3; count of bases not matched to a gene: 1. This CDR3 has 16 amino acids. Germline values: CDR1 SGDLS, CDR2 YYNGEE. The CDR3 is CASSETSGSGANVLTF. The CDR3 DNA follows: TGTGCCAGCAGCGAGACTAGCGGGAGTGGGGCCAACGTCCTGACTTTC.

This clonotype has more than one count but fewer than ten. The chain joins TRBV6-6 to TRBJ2-7; D ambiguous. Per the germline V gene, CDR1 is MNHNY and CDR2 is SVGAGI (reference sequence). The length of the CDR3 is 13 residues. Trimming stripped 7 bases from V and 5 bases from J, with 15 bases between. The CDR3 spells CASISDDLHEQYF. The DNA of the CDR3 is TGTGCCAGCATATCGGACGACTTGCACGAGCAGTACTTC.

The chain is built from TRBV19 and TRBJ2-7, with D unclear. The CDR3 spans 11 residues. The V and J ends lost 7 bases and 3 bases respectively, with 7 bases between them. Germline V gene lookup returns CDR1 LNHDA and CDR2 SQIVND (reference sequence). DNA for the CDR3: TGTGCCAGTACCAGGAACTACGAGCAGTACTTC. This encodes CASTRNYEQYF. The whole variable domain, filled in from reference TRBV19 and TRBJ2-7, reads DGGITQSPKYLFRKEGQNVTLSCEQNLNHDAMYWYRQDPGQGLRLIYYSQIVNDFQKGDIAEGYSVSREKKESFPLTVTSAQKNPTAFYLCASTRNYEQYFGPGTRLTVT.

This clonotype was seen repeatedly, ten times or more. The chain is built from TRBV11-3 and TRBJ2-7; TRBD2 agrees at 11 bases. CDR1 and CDR2 (germline): SGHNT, YENEEA. The V gene end was trimmed by 5 bases and the J gene end by 7 bases; junction bases not matched to a gene: 13. The CDR3 runs to 16 residues. The CDR3 loop is CASSPGVGLAAKEQYF. The CDR3 bases are TGTGCCAGCAGCCCCGGGGTGGGACTAGCGGCGAAGGAGCAGTACTTC.

The chain links TRBV4-1 to TRBJ1-5, with D hard to call. The CDR3 consists of 16 residues. V shed 4 bases and J shed 1 base, with 14 bases lying between them. CDR1 MGHRA and CDR2 YSYEKL come from the germline V gene. CDR3 in DNA: TGCGCCAGCAGCCCCCGGGCCCCCCCCAGCAATCAGCCCCAGCATTTT. Translated: CASSPRAPPSNQPQHF.

The J gene is TRBJ2-6, the V gene TRBV29-1; no firm D call. V lost 3 bases and J lost 0, with 6 bases in between. This CDR3 region has 14 residues. Germline-derived CDR1 and CDR2 are SQVTM and ANQGSEA. The CDR3, as DNA: TGCAGCGTTGACCAGGACTCTGGGGCCAACGTCCTGACTTTC. It translates to CSVDQDSGANVLTF. Filled out from reference TRBV29-1 and TRBJ2-6, the complete variable domain reads SAVISQKPSRDICQRGTSLTIQCQVDSQVTMMFWYRQQPGQSLTLIATANQGSEATYESGFVIDKFPISRPNLTFSTLTVSNMSPEDSSIYLCSVDQDSGANVLTFGAGSRLTVL.

This clonotype was found once. A much larger clone differs from this one at a single base, so this may be a read error. V is TRBV4-1 and J is TRBJ1-1; D is uncertain. Germline V gene lookup returns CDR1 MGHRA and CDR2 YSYEKL. This CDR3 spans 16 amino acids. The CDR3 DNA sequence: TGTGCCAGCAGCCAAAACCCCTTAGTTATGAACACTGAAGCTTACTTT. Its translation is CASSQNPLVMNTEAYF.

This clonotype showed up just once. The chain combines TRBV11-3 with TRBJ1-1, with 7 bases identical to TRBD1. CDR1 is SGHNT and CDR2 is YENEEA in the germline V gene. Trimming took 5 bases from V and 7 from J; bases not matched to a gene: 10. CDR3 length equals 14 residues. As DNA, the CDR3 is TGTGCCAGCAGCCCGATGACAGGGCGAGATGAAGCTTTCTTT. It codes for CASSPMTGRDEAFF.

This clonotype was detected ten times or more. This chain uses TRBV9 with TRBJ1-1, with D hard to call. This CDR3 spans 15 amino acids. Germline V gene sequence: CDR1 SGDLS, CDR2 YYNGEE. Trimming took 4 bases from V and 4 from J, leaving 17 bases between them. CDR3: CASSSRASASTEAFF. DNA of the CDR3: TGTGCCAGCAGCTCTCGGGCCTCGGCGTCCACTGAAGCTTTCTTT.

This clonotype was counted many times. This chain uses TRBV6-5 with TRBJ2-6, with D hard to call. Trimming left V 7 bases short and J 0 bases short, with 4 bases between. Germline V gene data show CDR1 as MNHEY and CDR2 as SVGAGI. This CDR3 contains 13 residues. The CDR3 loop reads CASMYSGANVLTF. CDR3 coding DNA: TGTGCCAGCATGTACTCTGGGGCCAACGTCCTGACTTTC.

The chain links TRBV2 to TRBJ2-3; unclear D gene. Germline V gives CDR1 SNHLY, CDR2 FYNNEI. CDR3 length: 12 residues. The V end lost 6 bases, the J end lost 6 bases, and 10 bases lay between the germline ends. The CDR3 is CASRRLDDTQYF. In DNA, the CDR3 is TGTGCCAGCAGGCGACTGGATGATACGCAGTATTTT.

V and J are TRBV12-3 or TRBV12-4 and TRBJ1-1; D possibly corresponds to TRBD1 (6 bases). V was shortened by 5 bases and J by 1 base, with 17 bases between the two germline ends. The CDR3 length is 16 residues. CDR3 region: CASSDPGHPENTEAFF. CDR3 DNA sequence: TGTGCCAGCAGTGACCCGGGACACCCGGAGAACACTGAAGCTTTCTTT.

This clonotype was seen at least ten times. The J gene is TRBJ1-6, the V gene TRBV5-6; TRBD1 matches at 8 bases. V was pared by 4 bases and J by 10 bases, with 13 bases of the junction left unmatched. Germline loops: CDR1 SGHDT, CDR2 YYEEEE. This CDR3 is built from 16 residues. The DNA for the CDR3 is TGTGCCAGCAGCGCGAGTGGACAGGGTTTAAAATCACCCCTCCACTTT. Protein: CASSASGQGLKSPLHF.

This clonotype was detected ten times or more. The rearrangement uses TRBV19 and TRBJ1-5; D uncertain. The germline gives CDR1 LNHDA, CDR2 SQIVND (reference sequence). The CDR3 extends over 12 amino acids. Trimming took off 3 bases at V and 3 bases at J, with 3 bases between the two ends. The CDR3 sequence is CASSIHNQPQHF. The CDR3 DNA reads TGTGCCAGTAGTATCCACAATCAGCCCCAGCATTTT.

This clonotype was found many times. The rearrangement links TRBV7-3 to TRBJ2-7; 9 positions match TRBD2. The CDR3 length is 15 residues. The V gene's germline CDR1 is SGHTA and CDR2 FQGTGA. The junction had 5 bases not matched to a gene; V was cut back by 2 bases and J by 3 bases. The CDR3 region is CASSLDPSGVYEQYF. The DNA for the CDR3 is TGTGCCAGCAGCTTAGATCCTAGCGGGGTCTACGAGCAGTACTTC.

This clonotype was detected many times. The chain has TRBV10-3 and TRBJ2-7, with D possibly TRBD1 on 6 matching bases. Germline-derived CDR1 and CDR2 are ENHRY and SYGVKD. V lost 6 bases and J 5 bases, leaving 17 bases between the germline ends. The CDR3 contains 14 residues. Written as DNA, the CDR3 is TGTGCCATCAGAAAGGGACAAGGCCGTAACGAGCAGTACTTC. This gives the protein CAIRKGQGRNEQYF.

This clonotype was detected many times. This chain joins TRBV10-3 and TRBJ2-5; D gene uncertain. V was pared by 3 bases and J by 5 bases, with 4 bases between. CDR1 and CDR2 from the germline V gene are ENHRY and SYGVKD. This CDR3 region has 11 residues. CDR3 region: CAISDRETQYF. The CDR3, as DNA: TGTGCCATCAGTGACCGGGAGACCCAGTACTTC.

This clonotype was picked up many times. The chain employs TRBV6-1 and TRBJ2-7; tentatively, D is TRBD2 (5 bases). The CDR3 has 14 residues. Trimming stripped 6 bases from V and 3 bases from J, with 15 bases between. Germline lookup yields CDR1 MNHNS and CDR2 SASEGT. For the CDR3, the DNA is TGTGCCAGCAGCCCCGACCGGGGATTCTACGAGCAGTACTTC. Translation: CASSPDRGFYEQYF.

In this sample, this clonotype turned up many times. This chain links TRBV29-1 with TRBJ1-2, with TRBD1 matching 8 bases. The J segment lost 4 bases and the V segment lost 0 bases, leaving 4 bases of the junction unmatched. The germline CDR1 and CDR2 sequences are SQVTM and ANQGSEA. The CDR3 loop spans 14 amino acids. CDR3 loop: CSVEDRGQGYGYTF. CDR3 in DNA: TGCAGCGTTGAAGACAGGGGGCAAGGCTATGGCTACACCTTC.